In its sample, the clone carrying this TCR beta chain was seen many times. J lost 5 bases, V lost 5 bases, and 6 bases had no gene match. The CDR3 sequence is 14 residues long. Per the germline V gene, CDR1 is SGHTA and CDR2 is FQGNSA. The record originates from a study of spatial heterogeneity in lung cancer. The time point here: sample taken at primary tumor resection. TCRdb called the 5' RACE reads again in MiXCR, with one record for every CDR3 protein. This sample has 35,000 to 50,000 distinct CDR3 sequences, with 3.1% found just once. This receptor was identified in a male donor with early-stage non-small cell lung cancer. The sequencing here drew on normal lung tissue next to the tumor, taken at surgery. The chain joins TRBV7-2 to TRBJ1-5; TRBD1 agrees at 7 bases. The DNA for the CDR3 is TGTGCCAGCAGCCAGACAGGGATACATCAGCCCCAGCATTTT. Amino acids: CASSQTGIHQPQHF. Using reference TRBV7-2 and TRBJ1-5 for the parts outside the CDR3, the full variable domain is GAGVSQSPSNKVTEKGKDVELRCDPISGHTALYWYRQSLGQGLEFLIYFQGNSAPDKSGLPSDRFSAERTGGSVSTLTIQRTQQEDSAVYLCASSQTGIHQPQHFGDGTRLSIL.